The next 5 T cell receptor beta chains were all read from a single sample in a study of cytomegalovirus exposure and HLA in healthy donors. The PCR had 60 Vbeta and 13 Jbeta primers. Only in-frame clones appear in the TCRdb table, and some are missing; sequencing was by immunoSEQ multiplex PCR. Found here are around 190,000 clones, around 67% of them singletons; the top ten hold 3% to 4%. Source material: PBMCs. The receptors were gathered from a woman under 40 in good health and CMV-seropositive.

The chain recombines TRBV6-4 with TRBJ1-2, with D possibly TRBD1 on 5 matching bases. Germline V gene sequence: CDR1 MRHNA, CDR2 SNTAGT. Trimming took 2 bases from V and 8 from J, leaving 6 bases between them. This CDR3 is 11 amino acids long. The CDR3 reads CASSDGGGYTF. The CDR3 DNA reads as TGTGCCAGCAGTGACGGGGGGGGCTACACCTTC.

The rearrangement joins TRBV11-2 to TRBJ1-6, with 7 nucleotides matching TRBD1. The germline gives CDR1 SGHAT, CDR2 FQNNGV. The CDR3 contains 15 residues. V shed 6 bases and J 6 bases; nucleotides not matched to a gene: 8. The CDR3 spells CASRAPGGRNSPLHF. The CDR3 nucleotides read TGTGCCAGCAGAGCTCCAGGGGGACGTAATTCACCCCTCCACTTT.

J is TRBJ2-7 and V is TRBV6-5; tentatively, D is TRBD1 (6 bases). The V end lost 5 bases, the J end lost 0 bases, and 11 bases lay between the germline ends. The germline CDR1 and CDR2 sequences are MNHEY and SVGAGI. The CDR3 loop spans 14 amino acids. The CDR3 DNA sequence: TGTGCCAGCAGTAGAATACAGGGCTCCTACGAGCAGTACTTC. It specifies CASSRIQGSYEQYF.

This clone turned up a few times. Here the CDR3 DNA reads TGTGCCAGCACCCTTGAGACAGTCCTTGGGGAGACCCAGTACTTC. It specifies CASTLETVLGETQYF. The chain joins TRBV7-6 to TRBJ2-5; possible D gene TRBD1, 5 bases. Deletions cut 7 bases from V and 5 bases from J, with 20 bases between. Germline CDR1 and CDR2: SGHVS and FNYEAQ. The CDR3 extends over 15 amino acids.

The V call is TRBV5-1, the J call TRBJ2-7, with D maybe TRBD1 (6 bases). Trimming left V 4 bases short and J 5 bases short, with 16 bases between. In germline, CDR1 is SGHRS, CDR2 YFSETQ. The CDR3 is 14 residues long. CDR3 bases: TGCGCCAGCAGCGCCGTAGGGGGAACTAACGAGCAGTACTTC. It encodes CASSAVGGTNEQYF. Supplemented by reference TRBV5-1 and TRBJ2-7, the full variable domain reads KAGVTQTPRYLIKTRGQQVTLSCSPISGHRSVSWYQQTPGQGLQFLFEYFSETQRNKGNFPGRFSGRQFSNSRSEMNVSTLELGDSALYLCASSAVGGTNEQYFGPGTRLTVT.